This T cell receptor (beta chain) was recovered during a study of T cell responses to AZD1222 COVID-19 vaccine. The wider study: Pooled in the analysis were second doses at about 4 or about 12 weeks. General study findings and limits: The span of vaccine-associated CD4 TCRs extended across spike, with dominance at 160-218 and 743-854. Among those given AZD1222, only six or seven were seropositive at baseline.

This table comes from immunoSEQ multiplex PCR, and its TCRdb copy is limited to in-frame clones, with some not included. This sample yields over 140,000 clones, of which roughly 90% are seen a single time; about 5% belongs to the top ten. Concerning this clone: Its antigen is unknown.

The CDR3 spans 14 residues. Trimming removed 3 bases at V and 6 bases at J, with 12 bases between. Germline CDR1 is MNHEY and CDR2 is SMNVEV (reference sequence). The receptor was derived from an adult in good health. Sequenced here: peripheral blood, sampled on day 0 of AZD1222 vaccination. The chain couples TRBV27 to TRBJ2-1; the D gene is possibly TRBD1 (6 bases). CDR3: CASSLSGDGNEQFF. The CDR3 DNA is TGTGCCAGCAGTTTGTCAGGGGATGGCAATGAGCAGTTCTTC.